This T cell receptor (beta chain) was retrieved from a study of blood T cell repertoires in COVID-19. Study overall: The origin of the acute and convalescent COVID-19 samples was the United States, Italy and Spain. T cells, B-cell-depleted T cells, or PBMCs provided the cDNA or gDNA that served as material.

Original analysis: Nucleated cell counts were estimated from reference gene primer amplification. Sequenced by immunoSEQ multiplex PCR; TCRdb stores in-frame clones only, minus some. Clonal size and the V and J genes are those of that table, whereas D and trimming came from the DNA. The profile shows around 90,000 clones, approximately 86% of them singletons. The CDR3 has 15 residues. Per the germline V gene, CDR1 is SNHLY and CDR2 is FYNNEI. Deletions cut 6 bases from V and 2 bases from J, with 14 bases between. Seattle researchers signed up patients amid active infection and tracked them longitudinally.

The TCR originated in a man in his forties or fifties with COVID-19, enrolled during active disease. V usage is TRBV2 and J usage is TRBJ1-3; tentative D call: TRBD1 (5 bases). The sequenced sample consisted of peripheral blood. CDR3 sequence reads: CASSQSGFAGNTIYF. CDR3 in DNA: TGTGCCAGCAGCCAATCAGGGTTTGCTGGAAACACCATATATTTT.